This TCR beta chain is from a study of CD4 and CD8 cells across lung adenocarcinoma regions (dated by TCRdb to between 2018 and 2020). Concerning the study at large: To look at intratumor heterogeneity in the T cell receptor repertoire, the study compared tumor centers against tumor margins.

Donors were patients with localized lung adenocarcinoma, a subtype of non-small cell lung cancer. The samples were taken from the margins of localized lung adenocarcinomas. CD8+ T cells from tumor tissue were profiled separately from CD4+ T cells for TCR repertoire analysis. Library generation was performed with PCR. Instrument on record: HiSeq X Ten. TCRdb reran the public reads through fastp at Q25 and MiXCR, keeping productive beta chains. Duplicate CDR3 protein sequences are folded into a single record with the most common DNA and genes. The sample table records some 12,000 distinct CDR3 sequences; more than 45% of these occur just once. The ten most abundant clones make up roughly 25% of the sample. On this clonotype: Its antigen target is currently unknown. No much larger clonotype is one base removed from it; base qualities were not supplied.

As encoded in the germline V gene, CDR1 is MNHEY while CDR2 is SVGAGI. The CDR3, cysteine through phenylalanine, is 15 amino acids long. Solely the CDR3 DNA is kept, with 45 bases framed from the first base. This TCR was recovered from a female donor with lung adenocarcinoma. The CD4 and CD8 labels of this study may be unreliable. What was sequenced was CD8+ T cells from the margin of a lung tumor. In the paper's terms, the cell subset or site label means: tumor margin region. The V gene is TRBV6-5 and the J gene is TRBJ2-1; the best D guess is TRBD1, with 6 bases matching. TRBJ2-5 matches the DNA end more closely, so the J call is doubtful. The sequenced DNA: TGTGCCAGCAGTTACTGGGACAAATTAGGGGAGACCCAGTACTTC. Its coded protein is CASSYWDKLGETQYF.